These T cell receptor beta chains were read from a single sample in a study of cytomegalovirus exposure and HLA in healthy donors. Data came from immunoSEQ multiplex PCR; TCRdb stores just in-frame clones and leaves some out. This table holds some 150,000 clones, 75% to 90% found once. Material: PBMCs. Receptor source: a man aged 18 to 30 in good health and CMV-seropositive. Both conserved end residues are part of each CDR3. The D gene is left open where the match is weak. A clone size is listed for some rows: how often the clone was seen (once, few, many), or a class if it is expanded.

d_gene,j_gene,v_gene,abundance,CDR3nt,CDR3aa
NA,TRBJ2-3,TRBV18,NA,TGTGCCAGCTCCTTTATCCGGGGCGGGAACACAGATACGCAGTATTTT,CASSFIRGGNTDTQYF
TRBD1,TRBJ1-1,TRBV7-2,NA,TGTGCCAGCAGCCCAAACACAGGGGGCCTAGCTGAAGCTTTCTTT,CASSPNTGGLAEAFF
NA,TRBJ1-1,TRBV18,NA,TGTGCCAGCTCACCCACACAGAACACTGAAGCTTTCTTT,CASSPTQNTEAFF
NA,TRBJ2-2,TRBV15,NA,TGTGCCACCAGCAGAGATCGGAACACCGGGGAGCTGTTTTTT,CATSRDRNTGELFF
NA,TRBJ1-2,TRBV4-1,NA,TGCGCCAGCAGCCCACCCGGCAGGGCGAACTATGGCTACACCTTC,CASSPPGRANYGYTF
TRBD1,TRBJ2-3,TRBV23-1,NA,TGCGCCAGCAGTCAGATACAGGGGGACGAAGATACGCAGTATTTT,CASSQIQGDEDTQYF
NA,TRBJ2-7,TRBV4-1,NA,TGCGCCAGCAGCCAGGGCGTAAGGGCGGGCTACGAGCAGTACTTC,CASSQGVRAGYEQYF
NA,TRBJ2-5,TRBV7-9,NA,TGTGCCAGCAGCCTCAGGGGTCTGGAGACCCAGTACTTC,CASSLRGLETQYF
TRBD2,TRBJ2-2,TRBV2,NA,TGTGCCAGCTCCAGCCGCTTGACTAGCTCTGACACCGGGGAGCTGTTTTTT,CASSSRLTSSDTGELFF
TRBD1,TRBJ1-1,TRBV7-9,NA,TGTGCCAGCAGCCCCTCGGGACAGGGTGTCATGAACACTGAAGCTTTCTTT,CASSPSGQGVMNTEAFF
TRBD1,TRBJ2-2,TRBV11-3,NA,TGTGCCAGCAGCTTCGGCAGGGGGAAAGGGAACACCGGGGAGCTGTTTTTT,CASSFGRGKGNTGELFF
TRBD2,TRBJ2-7,TRBV4-3,NA,TGCGCCAGCAGCCAAGATAGCGGGGGGACCTACGAGCAGTACTTC,CASSQDSGGTYEQYF
TRBD2,TRBJ2-6,TRBV6-1,NA,TGTGCCAGCAGAGTGGGAGGGTCCGGGGCCAACGTCCTGACTTTC,CASRVGGSGANVLTF
TRBD1,TRBJ1-1,TRBV5-6,NA,TGTGCCAGCAGGGATTCCAGGGGGACTGAAGCTTTCTTT,CASRDSRGTEAFF
TRBD1,TRBJ2-5,TRBV6-1,NA,TGTGCCAGCAGTGCGGGACAGGGGTCAGGGGAGACCCAGTACTTC,CASSAGQGSGETQYF
NA,TRBJ1-1,TRBV4-3,NA,TGCGCCAGCAGCCAAGACCGCAGTACGAACACTGAAGCTTTCTTT,CASSQDRSTNTEAFF
NA,TRBJ1-5,TRBV10-3,NA,TGTGCCATCGGGAGGAGGAGACGGCAGCCCCAGCATTTT,CAIGRRRRQPQHF
TRBD1,TRBJ1-5,TRBV4-1,NA,TGCGCCAGCAGCCAAGGGACAGGGGGCGATCGCAATCAGCCCCAGCATTTT,CASSQGTGGDRNQPQHF
TRBD2,TRBJ2-3,TRBV7-3,NA,TGTGCCAGCAGCCAAGGGACTAGCGGCACAGATACGCAGTATTTT,CASSQGTSGTDTQYF
NA,TRBJ1-2,TRBV27,NA,TGTGCCAGCAGTTATGGGGCGCAGGGATATGGCTACACCTTC,CASSYGAQGYGYTF
TRBD1,TRBJ1-2,TRBV4-3,NA,TGCGCCAGCAGCCAAGCACAGGGGGTCTATGGCTACACCTTC,CASSQAQGVYGYTF
NA,TRBJ2-3,TRBV5-1,many,TGCGCCAGCAGCTTGTCTGTACTCACAGATACGCAGTATTTT,CASSLSVLTDTQYF
NA,TRBJ2-7,TRBV2,NA,TGTGCCAGCAGTGAAAGAGAAGCCTCCTACGAGCAGTACTTC,CASSEREASYEQYF
NA,TRBJ2-3,TRBV7-9,NA,TGTGCCAGCAGCCCGCTTTCGGGGAGCACCTATAGCACAGATACGCAGTATTTT,CASSPLSGSTYSTDTQYF
TRBD1,TRBJ1-2,TRBV27,NA,TGTGCCAGCAGGGGACAGGGGGAAGGATATGGCTACACCTTC,CASRGQGEGYGYTF
TRBD1,TRBJ1-4,TRBV29-1,NA,TGCAGCGCTGGGACAGGGACAACTAATGAAAAACTGTTTTTT,CSAGTGTTNEKLFF
NA,TRBJ1-6,TRBV27,once,TGTGCCAGCAGCCTTGGCGGGGGCCCCTATAATTCACCCCTCCACTTT,CASSLGGGPYNSPLHF
TRBD1,TRBJ2-7,TRBV15,few,TGTGCCACCAGCAGACTGCGGACAGGGAGCTCCTACGAGCAGTACTTC,CATSRLRTGSSYEQYF
NA,TRBJ2-7,TRBV5-6,NA,TGTGCCAGCAGCCGTCAACAGGGACCGAGGCAGTACTTC,CASSRQQGPRQYF
TRBD2,TRBJ2-5,TRBV9,once,TGTGCCAGCAGCGCTAGCGGGACCGAAGAGACCCAGTACTTC,CASSASGTEETQYF
TRBD1,TRBJ2-7,TRBV14,NA,TGTGCCAGCAGCCAAGTGGACAGGGGGTACGAGCAGTACTTC,CASSQVDRGYEQYF
NA,TRBJ1-1,TRBV18,NA,TGTGCCAGCTCACCACCAAGGACAGAAAGAAACACTGAAGCTTTCTTT,CASSPPRTERNTEAFF
NA,TRBJ2-7,TRBV27,few,TGTGCCACCCTAACAGGGGGGGGCGAGCAGTACTTC,CATLTGGGEQYF
TRBD2,TRBJ2-1,TRBV13,NA,TGTGCCAGCAGCCGGACTAGCAGTTGGGAGCAGTTCTTC,CASSRTSSWEQFF
TRBD2,TRBJ2-1,TRBV5-1,NA,TGCGCCAGCAGCTCCGGGACAGGAGGACTAGCGGGGTACAATGAGCAGTTCTTC,CASSSGTGGLAGYNEQFF
TRBD2,TRBJ2-7,TRBV27,NA,TGTGCCAGCAGCCAGGGACTAGCGGGAGGCTACGAGCAGTACTTC,CASSQGLAGGYEQYF
NA,TRBJ1-2,TRBV18,NA,TGTGCCAGCTCACCAAGTTTTATTCGGGTATCCTATGGCTACACCTTC,CASSPSFIRVSYGYTF
NA,TRBJ1-5,TRBV4-3,few,TGCGCCAGCAGCCAAGATTTACCGGGCAATCAGCCCCAGCATTTT,CASSQDLPGNQPQHF
NA,TRBJ2-1,TRBV30,once,TGTGCCTGGAGTAATGGGGCCAATGAGCAGTTCTTC,CAWSNGANEQFF
TRBD2,TRBJ2-7,TRBV5-1,NA,TGCGCCAGCAGCTTGGAAGATAGGGGACTAGCGGGAGACGAGCAGTACTTC,CASSLEDRGLAGDEQYF
TRBD1,TRBJ2-3,TRBV6-5,NA,TGTGCCAGCAGCCGGGACAGGGGACAAGATACGCAGTATTTT,CASSRDRGQDTQYF
NA,TRBJ2-5,TRBV5-1,NA,TGCGCCAGCAGCTTGGTACAGGGTAGCGAGACCCAGTACTTC,CASSLVQGSETQYF
NA,TRBJ2-3,TRBV30,NA,TGTGCCTGGAGTGGGGGCGGGGTCGTCGGGGATACGCAGTATTTT,CAWSGGGVVGDTQYF